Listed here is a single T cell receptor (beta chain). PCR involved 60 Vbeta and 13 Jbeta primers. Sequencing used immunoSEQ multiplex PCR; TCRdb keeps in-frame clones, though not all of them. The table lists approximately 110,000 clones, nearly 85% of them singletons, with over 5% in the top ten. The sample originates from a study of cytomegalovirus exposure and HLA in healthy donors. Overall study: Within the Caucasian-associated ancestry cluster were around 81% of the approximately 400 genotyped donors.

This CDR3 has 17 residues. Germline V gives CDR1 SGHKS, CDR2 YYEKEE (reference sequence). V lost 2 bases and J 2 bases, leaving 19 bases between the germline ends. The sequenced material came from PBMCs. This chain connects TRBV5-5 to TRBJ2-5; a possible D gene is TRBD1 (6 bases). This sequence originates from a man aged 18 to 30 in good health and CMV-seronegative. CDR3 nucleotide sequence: TGTGCCAGCAGCTTCCTTCCACTCCCCCAGGGGCAAGAGACCCAGTACTTC. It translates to CASSFLPLPQGQETQYF.